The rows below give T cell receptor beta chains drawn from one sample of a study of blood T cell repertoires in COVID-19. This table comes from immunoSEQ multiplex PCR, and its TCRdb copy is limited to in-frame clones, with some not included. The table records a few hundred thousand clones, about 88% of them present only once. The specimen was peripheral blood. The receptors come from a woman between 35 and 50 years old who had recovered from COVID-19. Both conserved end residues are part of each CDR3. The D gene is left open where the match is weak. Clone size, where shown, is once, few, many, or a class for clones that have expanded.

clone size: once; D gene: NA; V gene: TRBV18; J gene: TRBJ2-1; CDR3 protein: CASSPPWGGRGNEQFF; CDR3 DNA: TGTGCCAGCTCACCACCGTGGGGGGGCCGAGGCAATGAGCAGTTCTTC
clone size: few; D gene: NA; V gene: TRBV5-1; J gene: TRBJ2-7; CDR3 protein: CASSLHPGLASNEQYF; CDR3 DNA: TGCGCCAGCAGCTTGCACCCCGGGCTAGCGAGCAACGAGCAGTACTTC
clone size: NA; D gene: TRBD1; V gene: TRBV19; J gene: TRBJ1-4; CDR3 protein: CASSIRDRGRKSEKLFF; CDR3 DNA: TGTGCCAGTAGTATTCGGGACAGGGGGCGTAAGAGCGAAAAACTGTTTTTT
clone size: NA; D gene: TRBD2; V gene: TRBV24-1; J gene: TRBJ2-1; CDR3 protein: CATSGSGNNEQFF; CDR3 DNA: TGTGCCACCAGCGGGAGCGGGAACAATGAGCAGTTCTTC
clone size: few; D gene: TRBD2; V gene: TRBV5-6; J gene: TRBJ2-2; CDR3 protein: CASSQPREGVTGELFF; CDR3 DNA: TGTGCCAGCAGCCAGCCTCGGGAGGGGGTCACCGGGGAGCTGTTTTTT
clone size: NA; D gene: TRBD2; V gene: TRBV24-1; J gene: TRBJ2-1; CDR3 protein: CATMSGTYNEQFF; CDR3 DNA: TGTGCCACCATGAGCGGGACCTACAATGAGCAGTTCTTC
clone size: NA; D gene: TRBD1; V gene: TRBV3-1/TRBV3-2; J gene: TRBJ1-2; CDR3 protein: CASSRGTGVYGYTF; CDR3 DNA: TGTGCCAGCAGCCGTGGGACAGGCGTCTATGGCTACACCTTC
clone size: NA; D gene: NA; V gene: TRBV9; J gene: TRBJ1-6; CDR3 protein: CASSVEGLTNSPLHF; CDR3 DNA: TGTGCCAGCAGCGTAGAAGGACTGACAAATTCACCCCTCCACTTT
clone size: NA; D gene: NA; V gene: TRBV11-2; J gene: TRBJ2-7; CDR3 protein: CASSPELLSYEQYF; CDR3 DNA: TGTGCCAGCAGCCCCGAGTTACTCTCCTACGAGCAGTACTTC
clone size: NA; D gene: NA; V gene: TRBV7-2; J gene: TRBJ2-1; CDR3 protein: CASSGRGISSYNEQFF; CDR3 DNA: TGTGCCAGCAGCGGCAGGGGTATTAGCTCCTACAATGAGCAGTTCTTC
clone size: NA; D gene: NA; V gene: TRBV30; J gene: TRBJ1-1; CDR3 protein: CAWSPRAMNTEAFF; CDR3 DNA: TGTGCCTGGAGTCCCAGGGCTATGAACACTGAAGCTTTCTTT
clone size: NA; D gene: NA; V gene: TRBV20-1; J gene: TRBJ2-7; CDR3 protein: CSASKGDEQYF; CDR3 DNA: TGCAGTGCTAGTAAGGGGGACGAGCAGTACTTC
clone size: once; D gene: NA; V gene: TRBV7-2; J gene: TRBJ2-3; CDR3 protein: CASSLARQDTQYF; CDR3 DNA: TGTGCCAGCAGCTTAGCGCGTCAAGATACGCAGTATTTT
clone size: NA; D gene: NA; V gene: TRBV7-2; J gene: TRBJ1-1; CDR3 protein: CASSERQNTEAFF; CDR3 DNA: TGTGCCAGCAGCGAGAGACAAAACACTGAAGCTTTCTTT
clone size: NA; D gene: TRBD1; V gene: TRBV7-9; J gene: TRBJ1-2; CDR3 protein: CASSPRQGFGYTF; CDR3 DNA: TGTGCCAGCAGCCCCCGACAGGGCTTTGGCTACACCTTC
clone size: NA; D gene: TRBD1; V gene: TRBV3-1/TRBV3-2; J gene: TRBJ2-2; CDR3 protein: CASSQWDRESGELFF; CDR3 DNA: TGTGCCAGCAGCCAATGGGACAGGGAATCCGGGGAGCTGTTTTTT
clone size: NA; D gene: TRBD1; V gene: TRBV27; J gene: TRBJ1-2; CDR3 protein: CASSSPGTGLYGYTF; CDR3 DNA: TGTGCCAGCAGTTCACCCGGGACAGGGCTTTATGGCTACACCTTC
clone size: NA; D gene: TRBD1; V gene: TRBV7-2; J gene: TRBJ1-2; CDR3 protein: CASNRQGSPNYGYTF; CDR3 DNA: TGTGCCAGCAACCGACAGGGGTCTCCGAACTATGGCTACACCTTC